These 31 T cell receptor beta chains came from one sample sequenced in a study of blood T cells in healthy people across ages. PCR was performed a second time for about 7 to 12 cycles using a sample-barcoded 5' primer and a J-beta primer mix. TCRdb recomputed calls from the 5' RACE reads with MiXCR, one row per CDR3 protein. The sample records about 730,000 distinct CDR3 sequences, roughly 47% being singletons. Sequencing input: blood. The source is a woman aged 55-75 years in good health.

This clonotype has more than one count but fewer than ten. The chain employs TRBV15 and TRBJ2-1; 11 bases align to TRBD2. CDR1 and CDR2 (germline): LNHNV, YYDKDF (reference sequence). The CDR3 spans 18 residues. With V trimmed by 4 bases and J by 5 bases, 13 bases remained unmatched. The CDR3 spells CATSNKGIAGGINNEQFF. The CDR3 DNA reads TGTGCCACCAGCAATAAGGGGATAGCGGGAGGGATTAACAATGAGCAGTTCTTC. The entire variable domain, with the rest obtained from reference TRBV15 and TRBJ2-1, is as follows: DAMVIQNPRYQVTQFGKPVTLSCSQTLNHNVMYWYQQKSSQAPKLLFHYYDKDFNNEADTPDNFQSRRPNTSFCFLDIRSPGLGDTAMYLCATSNKGIAGGINNEQFFGPGTRLTVL.

This clonotype occurred a few times. The chain couples TRBV11-2 to TRBJ1-1; TRBD1 might be the D (6 bases). Per the germline V gene, CDR1 is SGHAT and CDR2 is FQNNGV. V lost 4 bases and J 4 bases, leaving 22 bases between the germline ends. The CDR3 is made up of 17 amino acids. CDR3: CASSYPGETGSGTEAFF. CDR3 in DNA: TGTGCCAGCAGCTACCCCGGGGAAACAGGGTCGGGCACTGAAGCTTTCTTT.

The chain links TRBV28 to TRBJ1-2, with D possibly being TRBD1 (6 bases). V was trimmed by 6 bases and J by 2 bases, leaving 19 bases between them. The CDR3 spans 16 residues. Germline V CDR1 and CDR2: MDHEN, SYDVKM. The CDR3: CASSPWAGATNYGYTF. The CDR3 DNA reads TGTGCCAGCAGCCCCTGGGCAGGGGCTACAAACTATGGCTACACCTTC.

This chain joins TRBV15 and TRBJ2-3, with D unclear. Germline assignment: CDR1 LNHNV and CDR2 YYDKDF (reference sequence). V lost 0 bases, J lost 1 base, and 14 bases lay in between. The CDR3 runs 17 residues. The DNA of the CDR3 is TGTGCCACCAGCAGAGATGCCCCCTCCCAACGCACAGATACGCAGTATTTT. The encoded protein is CATSRDAPSQRTDTQYF.

The rearrangement links TRBV20-1 to TRBJ2-3; D is perhaps TRBD2 (6 bases). CDR3 length: 14 amino acids. Germline V lookup: CDR1 DFQATT, CDR2 SNEGSKA (reference sequence). V was shortened by 4 bases and J by 1 base, with 12 bases between the two germline ends. In nucleotides, the CDR3 is TGCAGTGCTACGAGCGGGTGGGGCACAGATACGCAGTATTTT. This encodes CSATSGWGTDTQYF.

As concerns this clonotype: A much larger clone lies a single base off, so this may be a read error. The chain links TRBV12-3 or TRBV12-4 to TRBJ2-1; no definite D call. This CDR3 contains 13 residues. V was shortened by 6 bases and J by 9 bases, with 15 bases between the two germline ends. The CDR3 nucleotides read TGTGCCAGCAGCCCCGACGCTCAGCTTGAGCAGTTCTTC. This codes for CASSPDAQLEQFF.

This clonotype was counted a few times. The chain joins TRBV15 to TRBJ1-1; no clear D. The V gene lost 0 bases and the J gene lost 5 bases, with 7 bases spanning the gap. The length of the CDR3 is 13 residues. Germline V gene data show CDR1 as LNHNV and CDR2 as YYDKDF (reference sequence). CDR3: CATSREGMTEAFF. CDR3 nucleotide sequence: TGTGCCACCAGCAGAGAGGGAATGACTGAAGCTTTCTTT.

The gene calls are TRBV29-1 and TRBJ1-1, with D possibly being TRBD1 (6 bases). The V end was cut by 4 bases, the J end by 1 base, with 10 bases between. The V gene's germline CDR1 is SQVTM and CDR2 ANQGSEA. The CDR3 spans 13 residues. CDR3 protein: CSVVRGSNTEAFF. CDR3 bases: TGCAGCGTTGTGAGGGGGTCGAACACTGAAGCTTTCTTT.

A few counts support this clonotype. The V and J genes are TRBV10-3 and TRBJ2-7, with D possibly TRBD2 on 5 matching bases. The J call could be wrong; TRBJ2-5 is a better fit for the DNA end. This CDR3 is 14 amino acids long. The germline gives CDR1 ENHRY, CDR2 SYGVKD. CDR3 in amino acids: CAISEGGVIETQYF. The CDR3 DNA is TGTGCCATCAGTGAAGGAGGTGTAATAGAGACCCAGTACTTC.

The chain carries TRBV10-3 and TRBJ2-1; D gene unclear. Trimming left V 2 bases short and J 5 bases short, with 7 bases between. This CDR3 region has 13 residues. From germline, CDR1 is ENHRY and CDR2 SYGVKD. Written as DNA, the CDR3 is TGTGCCATCAGTGAGGATGGGAACAATGAGCAGTTCTTC. Amino acids: CAISEDGNNEQFF.

The rearrangement links TRBV5-1 to TRBJ2-1, with TRBD2 matching 9 bases. Looked up from germline, CDR1 is SGHRS and CDR2 is YFSETQ. CDR3 length: 16 residues. The V gene end was trimmed by 3 bases and the J gene end by 6 bases; junction bases not matched to a gene: 10. CDR3 region: CASSSSLAGTPNEQFF. For the CDR3, the DNA is TGCGCCAGCAGCTCGAGTCTAGCGGGGACGCCCAATGAGCAGTTCTTC. Full variable domain (outside the CDR3, taken from reference TRBV5-1 and TRBJ2-1): KAGVTQTPRYLIKTRGQQVTLSCSPISGHRSVSWYQQTPGQGLQFLFEYFSETQRNKGNFPGRFSGRQFSNSRSEMNVSTLELGDSALYLCASSSSLAGTPNEQFFGPGTRLTVL.

The V call is TRBV15, the J call TRBJ2-3; 10 nucleotides align to TRBD1. The CDR3 is made up of 15 amino acids. CDR1 LNHNV and CDR2 YYDKDF come from the germline V gene (reference sequence). V was pared by 3 bases and J by 4 bases, with 4 bases of the junction left unmatched. DNA for the CDR3: TGTGCCACCAGCAGCGACAGGGGGCGCGCAGATACGCAGTATTTT. Translated: CATSSDRGRADTQYF.

This clonotype was recorded many times. The V and J genes are TRBV4-2 and TRBJ2-3, with 11 nucleotides matching TRBD2. This CDR3 has 17 amino acids. CDR1 LGHNA and CDR2 YNFKEQ come from the germline V gene. V lost 2 bases, J lost 0 bases, and 4 bases stayed unmatched. This CDR3 reads CASSQQTSGESTDTQYF. DNA of the CDR3: TGTGCCAGCAGCCAACAGACTAGCGGGGAGAGCACAGATACGCAGTATTTT.

CDR3 in DNA: TGTGCCAGCAGTTATTCCGGGACAGGGTCCTACGAGCAGTTCTTC. This encodes CASSYSGTGSYEQFF. The gene calls are TRBV6-6 and TRBJ2-4, with TRBD1 identical over 9 bases. The J call may be mistaken, given a closer DNA end match to TRBJ2-1. Germline V lookup: CDR1 MNHNY, CDR2 SVGAGI (reference sequence). This CDR3 has 15 residues.

In its sample, this clonotype was seen a few times. The chain joins TRBV10-3 to TRBJ1-1; 9 nucleotides match TRBD1. The CDR3 has 15 residues. V was pared by 6 bases and J by 0 bases, with 5 bases of the junction left unmatched. Germline loops: CDR1 ENHRY, CDR2 SYGVKD. The CDR3 protein is CAIRGTGRVNTEAFF. Here the CDR3 DNA reads TGTGCCATCAGAGGGACAGGGCGGGTGAACACTGAAGCTTTCTTT.

This clonotype was detected a few times. The V call is TRBV7-3, the J call TRBJ1-2; a weak D match, TRBD1 (6 bases). The CDR3 runs to 14 residues. V was clipped by 5 bases and J by 4 bases, with 14 bases between them. Germline CDR1 SGHTA, CDR2 FQGTGA. CDR3 sequence reads: CASSHRESFYGYTF. The CDR3 region has the DNA TGTGCCAGCAGCCACAGGGAATCCTTCTATGGCTACACCTTC.

The chain carries TRBV20-1 and TRBJ2-1; 13 bases line up with TRBD2. Germline V gives CDR1 DFQATT, CDR2 SNEGSKA (reference sequence). With 3 bases clipped from V and 12 bases from J, the junction kept 11 bases outside the gene matches. The CDR3 contains 15 residues. The CDR3 loop is CSARIGTSGITGQFF. CDR3 in DNA: TGCAGTGCTAGGATCGGGACTAGCGGGATCACAGGGCAGTTCTTC.

V and J are TRBV18 and TRBJ2-7; D uncertain. Germline lookup yields CDR1 KGHSH and CDR2 LQKENI. CDR3 length: 15 amino acids. The V end lost 6 bases, the J end lost 5 bases, and 20 bases lay between the germline ends. CDR3 sequence reads: CASSPSSSPRNEQYF. The CDR3 coding sequence is TGTGCCAGCTCCCCCTCGAGCAGTCCTAGGAACGAGCAGTACTTC.

This clonotype was found a few times. The J gene is TRBJ2-7, the V gene TRBV10-1; D gene unclear. This CDR3 has 15 amino acids. V lost 0 bases to trimming and J lost 1 base, with 10 bases between them. Germline CDR1 reads WNHNN; CDR2 reads SYGVQD (reference sequence). As DNA, the CDR3 is TGCGCCAGCAGTGAGTCAAAAACCGGGTCCTACGAGCAGTACTTC. This gives the protein CASSESKTGSYEQYF.

The chain uses TRBV27 and TRBJ1-1; D might be TRBD1 (5 bases). Trimming shortened V by 0 bases and J by 0 bases, and 8 bases separated the two germline ends. The CDR3 length is 15 residues. In germline, CDR1 is MNHEY, CDR2 SMNVEV (reference sequence). CDR3 amino acids: CASSLSGGLNTEAFF. For the CDR3, the DNA is TGTGCCAGCAGTTTATCCGGGGGACTGAACACTGAAGCTTTCTTT.

This sequence joins TRBV7-9 and TRBJ2-7; D unresolved. V lost 5 bases and J 2 bases, leaving 16 bases between the germline ends. Germline V CDR1 and CDR2: SEHNR, FQNEAQ (reference sequence). The length of the CDR3 is 15 residues. For the CDR3, the DNA is TGTGCCAGCAGCCCAGACGGCAGATTCACCTACGAGCAGTACTTC. Its protein product is CASSPDGRFTYEQYF.

This chain connects TRBV9 to TRBJ1-2, with 7 bases aligning to TRBD1. CDR3 size: 10 residues. V lost 7 bases to trimming and J lost 13 bases; unmatched junction nucleotides: 7. CDR1 SGDLS and CDR2 YYNGEE come from the germline V gene. The CDR3 DNA sequence: TGTGCCAGCGGTCAAGGGGGCATCACCTTC. Protein: CASGQGGITF.

This clonotype occurred many times. This chain connects TRBV7-2 to TRBJ2-1; 10 nucleotides line up with TRBD2. Germline V gene data show CDR1 as SGHTA and CDR2 as FQGNSA. CDR3 length: 15 amino acids. Losses at the gene ends were 5 bases for V and 10 bases for J; bases not matched to a gene: 11. The DNA of the CDR3 is TGTGCCAGCAGCGCCGGGACTAGCGATTTGGGAGAGCAGTTCTTC. As protein: CASSAGTSDLGEQFF.

Remarks on this clonotype: The junction departs from the called germline gene at one end, perhaps through a read error. The chain recombines TRBV9 with TRBJ2-3, with 12 positions matching TRBD2. Per germline, CDR1 SGDLS and CDR2 YYNGEE. The CDR3 is made up of 16 amino acids. The CDR3 is CASSVLAGGPTDTRYF. CDR3 DNA sequence: TGTGCCAGCAGCGTTCTAGCGGGAGGGCCAACAGATACGCGGTATTTT.

This clonotype was detected only a few times. The J gene is TRBJ2-7, the V gene TRBV7-9, with 9 bases lining up with TRBD1. The germline CDR1 and CDR2 sequences are SEHNR and FQNEAQ (reference sequence). The CDR3 has 16 amino acids. The trim removed 1 base at V and 3 bases at J, leaving 7 bases unmatched. For the CDR3, the DNA is TGTGCCAGCAGCTTAGAAGGTGGGACAGGGATCTACGAGCAGTACTTC. Amino acids: CASSLEGGTGIYEQYF.

This chain uses TRBV27 with TRBJ2-5, with 10 bases identical to TRBD1. CDR1 and CDR2 from the germline V gene are MNHEY and SMNVEV (reference sequence). The CDR3 consists of 13 residues. J lost 11 bases, V lost 5 bases, and 8 bases had no gene match. CDR3 loop: CASSRQGAYKQYF. In nucleotides, the CDR3 is TGTGCCAGCAGTCGACAGGGGGCTTACAAGCAGTACTTC.

V and J are TRBV7-2 and TRBJ1-1, with D hard to call. Looked up from germline, CDR1 is SGHTA and CDR2 is FQGNSA. Trimming took off 1 base at V and 2 bases at J, with 8 bases between the two ends. The CDR3 totals 14 residues. The CDR3 sequence is CASSLEGKNTEAFF. CDR3 sequence (DNA): TGTGCCAGCAGCTTAGAAGGGAAAAACACTGAAGCTTTCTTT.

In this sample, this clonotype turned up a few times. The chain employs TRBV6-2 or TRBV6-3 and TRBJ1-1; D not certain. V lost 2 bases, J lost 4 bases, and 5 bases lay in between. This CDR3 comprises 12 residues. Germline V CDR1 and CDR2: MNHEY, SVGEGT. The CDR3 sequence is CASSYGSTEAFF. The DNA of the CDR3 is TGTGCCAGCAGTTACGGCAGCACTGAAGCTTTCTTT.

The rearrangement links TRBV28 to TRBJ1-2; 10 bases are shared with TRBD1. Germline V gene sequence: CDR1 MDHEN, CDR2 SYDVKM. The V segment lost 3 bases and the J segment 2 bases; nucleotides outside the gene matches: 9. The CDR3 totals 17 residues. CDR3 nucleotides: TGTGCCAGCAGTTTCCCACCGGGACAGGGGTTAAACTATGGCTACACCTTC. Translation gives CASSFPPGQGLNYGYTF.

This rearrangement joins TRBV20-1 to TRBJ2-7; 14 bases fit TRBD2. Germline V gives CDR1 DFQATT, CDR2 SNEGSKA (reference sequence). The trim removed 1 base at V and 1 base at J, leaving 3 bases unmatched. This CDR3 is 16 amino acids long. This chain's CDR3 is CSARAGTSGGSYEQYF. DNA for the CDR3: TGCAGTGCTAGAGCTGGGACTAGCGGGGGTTCCTACGAGCAGTACTTC.

The rearrangement uses TRBV20-1 and TRBJ1-6; D is perhaps TRBD1 (5 bases). The CDR3 is 16 amino acids. Germline V gene sequence: CDR1 DFQATT, CDR2 SNEGSKA (reference sequence). V was clipped by 0 bases and J by 5 bases, with 14 bases between them. Here the CDR3 reads CSARDLVGDDNSPLHF. CDR3 coding DNA: TGCAGTGCTAGAGATCTGGTGGGGGACGATAATTCACCCCTCCACTTT.